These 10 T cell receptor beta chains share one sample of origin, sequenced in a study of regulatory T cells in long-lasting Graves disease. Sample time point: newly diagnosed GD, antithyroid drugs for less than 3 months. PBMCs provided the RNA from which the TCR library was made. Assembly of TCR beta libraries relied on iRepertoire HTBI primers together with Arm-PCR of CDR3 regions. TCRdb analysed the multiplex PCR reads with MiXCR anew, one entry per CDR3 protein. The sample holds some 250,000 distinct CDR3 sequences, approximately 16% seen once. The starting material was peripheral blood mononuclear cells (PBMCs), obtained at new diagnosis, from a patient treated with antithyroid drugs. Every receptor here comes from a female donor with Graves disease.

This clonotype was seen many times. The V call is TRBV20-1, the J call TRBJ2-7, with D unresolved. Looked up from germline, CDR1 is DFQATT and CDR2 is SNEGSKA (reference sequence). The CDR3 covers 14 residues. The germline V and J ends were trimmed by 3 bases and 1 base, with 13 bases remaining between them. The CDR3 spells CSASATKKSYEQYF. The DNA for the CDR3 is TGCAGTGCTAGTGCTACAAAAAAATCCTACGAGCAGTACTTC.

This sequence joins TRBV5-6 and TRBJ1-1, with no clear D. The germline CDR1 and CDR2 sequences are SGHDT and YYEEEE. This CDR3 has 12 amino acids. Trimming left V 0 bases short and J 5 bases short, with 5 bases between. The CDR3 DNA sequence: TGTGCCAGCAGCTTGGCTATAACTGAAGCTTTCTTT. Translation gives CASSLAITEAFF.

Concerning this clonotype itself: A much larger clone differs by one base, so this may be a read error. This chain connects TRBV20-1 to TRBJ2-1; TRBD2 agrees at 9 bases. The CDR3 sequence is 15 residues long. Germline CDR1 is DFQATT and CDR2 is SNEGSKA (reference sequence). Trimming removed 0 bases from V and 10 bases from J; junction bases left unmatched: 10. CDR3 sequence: CSARDLNSGSGEQFF. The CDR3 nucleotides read TGCAGTGCTAGAGATCTGAATAGCGGGAGTGGCGAGCAGTTCTTC.

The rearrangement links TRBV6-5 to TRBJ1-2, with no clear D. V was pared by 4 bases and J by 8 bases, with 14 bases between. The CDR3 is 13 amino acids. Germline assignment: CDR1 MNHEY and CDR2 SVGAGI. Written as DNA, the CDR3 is TGTGCCAGCAGTTTCAACAAGGATCTCGGCTACACCTTC. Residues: CASSFNKDLGYTF.

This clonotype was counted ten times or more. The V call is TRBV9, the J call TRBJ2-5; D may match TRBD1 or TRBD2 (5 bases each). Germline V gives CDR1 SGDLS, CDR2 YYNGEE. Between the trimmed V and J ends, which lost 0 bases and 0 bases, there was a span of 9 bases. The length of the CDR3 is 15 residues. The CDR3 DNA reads TGTGCCAGCAGCGTAGCTGGGGGTTACCAAGAGACCCAGTACTTC. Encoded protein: CASSVAGGYQETQYF. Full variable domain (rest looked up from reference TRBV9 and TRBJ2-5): DSGVTQTPKHLITATGQRVTLRCSPRSGDLSVYWYQQSLDQGLQFLIQYYNGEERAKGNILERFSAQQFPDLHSELNLSSLELGDSALYFCASSVAGGYQETQYFGPGTRLLVL.

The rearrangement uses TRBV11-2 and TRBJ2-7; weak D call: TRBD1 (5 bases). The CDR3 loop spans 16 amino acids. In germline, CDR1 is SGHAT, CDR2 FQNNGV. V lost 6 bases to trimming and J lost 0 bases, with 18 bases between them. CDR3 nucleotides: TGTGCCAGCAGTCAGAAGACAGCCACAGGCTCCTACGAGCAGTACTTC. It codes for CASSQKTATGSYEQYF.

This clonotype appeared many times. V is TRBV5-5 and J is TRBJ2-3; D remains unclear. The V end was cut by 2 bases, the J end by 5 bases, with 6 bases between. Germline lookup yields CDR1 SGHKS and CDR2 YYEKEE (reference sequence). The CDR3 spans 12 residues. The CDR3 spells CASSFEKDTQYF. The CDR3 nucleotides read TGTGCCAGCAGCTTTGAGAAAGATACGCAGTATTTT. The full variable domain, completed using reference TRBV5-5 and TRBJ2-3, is DAGVTQSPTHLIKTRGQQVTLRCSPISGHKSVSWYQQVLGQGPQFIFQYYEKEERGRGNFPDRFSARQFPNYSSELNVNALLLGDSALYLCASSFEKDTQYFGPGTRLTVL.

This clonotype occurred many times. The CDR3 region has the DNA TGTGCCAGCAGCCCCAAGGCGGCTCATAACTATGGCTACACCTTC. Amino acid sequence: CASSPKAAHNYGYTF. The gene calls are TRBV7-9 and TRBJ1-2; unclear D gene. Germline V gene sequence: CDR1 SEHNR, CDR2 FQNEAQ (reference sequence). Trimming removed 5 bases at V and 1 base at J, with 14 bases between. The CDR3 runs 15 residues.

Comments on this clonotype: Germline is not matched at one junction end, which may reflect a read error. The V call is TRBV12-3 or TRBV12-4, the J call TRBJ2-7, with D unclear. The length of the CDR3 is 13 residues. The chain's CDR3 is CASSLDPIGEQYF. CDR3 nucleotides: TGTGCCAGCAGCTTAGACCCCATCGGCGAGCAGTACTTC.

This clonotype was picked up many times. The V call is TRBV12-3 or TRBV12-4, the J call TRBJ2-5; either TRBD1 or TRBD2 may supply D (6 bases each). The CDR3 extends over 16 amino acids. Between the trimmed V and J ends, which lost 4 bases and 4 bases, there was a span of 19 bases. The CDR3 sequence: CASSSEGQTGSETQYF. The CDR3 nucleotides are TGTGCCAGCAGTTCGGAGGGACAAACCGGTTCAGAGACCCAGTACTTC.